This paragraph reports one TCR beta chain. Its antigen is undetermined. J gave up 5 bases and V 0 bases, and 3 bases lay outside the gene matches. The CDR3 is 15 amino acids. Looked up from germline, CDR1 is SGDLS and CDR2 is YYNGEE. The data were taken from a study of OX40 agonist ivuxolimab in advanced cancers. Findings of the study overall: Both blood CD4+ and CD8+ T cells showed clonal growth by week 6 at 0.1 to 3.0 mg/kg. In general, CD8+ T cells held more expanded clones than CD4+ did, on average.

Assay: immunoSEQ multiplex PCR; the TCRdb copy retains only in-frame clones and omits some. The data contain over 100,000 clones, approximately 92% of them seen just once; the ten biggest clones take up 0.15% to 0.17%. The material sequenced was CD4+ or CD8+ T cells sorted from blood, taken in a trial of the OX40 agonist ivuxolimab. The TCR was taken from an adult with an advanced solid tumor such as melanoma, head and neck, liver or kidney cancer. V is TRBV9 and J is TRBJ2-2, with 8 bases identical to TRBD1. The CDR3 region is CASSVGQGKTGELFF. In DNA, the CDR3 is TGTGCCAGCAGCGTAGGACAGGGGAAAACCGGGGAGCTGTTTTTT. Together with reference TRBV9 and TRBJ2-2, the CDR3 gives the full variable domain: DSGVTQTPKHLITATGQRVTLRCSPRSGDLSVYWYQQSLDQGLQFLIQYYNGEERAKGNILERFSAQQFPDLHSELNLSSLELGDSALYFCASSVGQGKTGELFFGEGSRLTVL.